Sequencing of this T cell receptor (beta chain) was carried out in a study of memory CD4+ T cells and cytomegalovirus serostatus. The study, taken as a whole, reports: Of 150 to 200 reported CMV TCRbeta sequences, roughly 67 were found in memory CD4+ repertoires.

This CDR3 has 16 residues. Germline CDR1 SGHNT, CDR2 YYREEE (reference sequence). J lost 0 bases, V lost 3 bases, and 4 bases had no gene match. Worth noting for this clone: Its antigen is currently unknown.

In the authors' workflow: Out-of-frame sequences were removed, leaving around 2,000,000 distinct TCRbeta sequences. Profiled with immunoSEQ multiplex PCR; TCRdb holds only in-frame clones, not every one. Clonal size and the V and J genes are those of that table, whereas D and trimming came from the DNA. The sample contains tens of thousands of clones, 78% of which appear only once. The sort gate was single viable CD3+CD4+CD8-CD45RO+ cells for memory CD4+ T cells. The V gene is TRBV5-4, the J gene TRBJ1-4; 8 positions match TRBD1. This clonotype was obtained from an adult in good health and CMV-seronegative. The sample taken for sequencing was memory CD4+ T cells from blood. The CDR3 DNA reads TGTGCCAGCAGCTCGACAGGGGAGGCAACTAATGAAAAACTGTTTTTT. Its translation is CASSSTGEATNEKLFF.